Listed here are 4 T cell receptor beta chains from one sample, sequenced in a study of T cells in Graves' hyperthyroidism and ophthalmopathy. RNA transcripts gave rise to amplified TCR beta CDR3 regions. During a first-round RT-PCR of the TCR CDR3, the HTBI primer set was used. TCRdb processed the multiplex PCR reads anew with MiXCR; each CDR3 protein has one entry. In the table there are around 700,000 distinct CDR3 sequences, 15% to 20% of which are singletons. Source material: blood. These receptors came from a woman between 50 and 59 years old with Graves' hyperthyroidism that later progressed to Graves' ophthalmopathy.

Ten or more counts support this clonotype. V usage is TRBV7-2 and J usage is TRBJ1-5, with a possible D match to TRBD1 (5 bases). The CDR3 consists of 17 residues. Germline V gene data show CDR1 as SGHTA and CDR2 as FQGNSA. The ends were cut back, 3 bases at V and 0 bases at J, with 15 bases in the middle. CDR3 protein: CASSFSQAFYSNQPQHF. CDR3 bases: TGTGCCAGCAGCTTCTCACAGGCGTTTTATAGCAATCAGCCCCAGCATTTT.

The V and J genes are TRBV11-2 and TRBJ1-3, with D hard to call. V lost 5 bases and J 2 bases, leaving 13 bases between the germline ends. This CDR3 region has 15 residues. The germline CDR1 and CDR2 sequences are SGHAT and FQNNGV. The DNA of the CDR3 is TGTGCCAGCAGCACGCCGGGGTTAGCTGGAAACACCATATATTTT. As protein: CASSTPGLAGNTIYF.

There are a few counts of this clonotype. The gene calls are TRBV2 and TRBJ2-7; either TRBD1 or TRBD2 may supply D (5 bases each). There are 13 residues in the CDR3. Trimming stripped 5 bases from V and 6 bases from J, with 14 bases between. Germline V CDR1 and CDR2: SNHLY, FYNNEI. The CDR3 DNA reads as TGTGCCAGCAGTCGGGACCCCGAGGGCGAGCAGTACTTC. Its protein product is CASSRDPEGEQYF.

DNA of the CDR3: TGTGCCAGCAGCTTCAGGGCGGGGTCGGAGACCCAGTACTTC. It yields the protein CASSFRAGSETQYF. The chain links TRBV11-1 to TRBJ2-5, with a tentative D call TRBD2 (6 bases). Deletions cut 3 bases from V and 5 bases from J, with 13 bases between. CDR3 length: 14 residues. Germline V lookup: CDR1 SGHAT, CDR2 FQDESV (reference sequence). The variable domain in full, completed from reference TRBV11-1 and TRBJ2-5, reads EAEVAQSPRYKITEKSQAVAFWCDPISGHATLYWYRQILGQGPELLVQFQDESVVDDSQLPKDRFSAERLKGVDSTLKIQPAELGDSAMYLCASSFRAGSETQYFGPGTRLLVL.